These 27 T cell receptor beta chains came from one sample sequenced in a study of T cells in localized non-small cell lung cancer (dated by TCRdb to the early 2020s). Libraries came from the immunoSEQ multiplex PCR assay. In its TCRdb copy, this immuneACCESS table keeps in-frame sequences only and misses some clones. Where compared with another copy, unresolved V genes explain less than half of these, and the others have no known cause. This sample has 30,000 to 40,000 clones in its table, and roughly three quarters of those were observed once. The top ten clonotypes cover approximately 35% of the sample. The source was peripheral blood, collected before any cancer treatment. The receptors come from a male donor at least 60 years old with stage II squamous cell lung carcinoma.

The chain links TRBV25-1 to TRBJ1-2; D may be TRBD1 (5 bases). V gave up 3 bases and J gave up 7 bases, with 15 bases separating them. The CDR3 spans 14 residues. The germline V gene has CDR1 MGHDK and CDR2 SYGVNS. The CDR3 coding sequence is TGTGCCAGCAGTGATGAGAGACAGCCCTCTGGCTACACCTTC. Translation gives CASSDERQPSGYTF.

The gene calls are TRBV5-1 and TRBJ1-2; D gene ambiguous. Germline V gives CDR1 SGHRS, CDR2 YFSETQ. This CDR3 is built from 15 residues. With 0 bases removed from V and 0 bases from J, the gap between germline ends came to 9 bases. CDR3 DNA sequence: TGCGCCAGCAGCTTGGGGCACGAAGCTAACTATGGCTACACCTTC. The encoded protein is CASSLGHEANYGYTF. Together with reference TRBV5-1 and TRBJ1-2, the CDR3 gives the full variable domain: KAGVTQTPRYLIKTRGQQVTLSCSPISGHRSVSWYQQTPGQGLQFLFEYFSETQRNKGNFPGRFSGRQFSNSRSEMNVSTLELGDSALYLCASSLGHEANYGYTFGSGTRLTVV.

The CDR3 region has the DNA TGTGCCAGCAGCTTAGATCGAGGGACAATTACACCCCTCCACTTT. This encodes CASSLDRGTITPLHF. The genes are TRBV5-2 and TRBJ1-6; TRBD1 reflects the table's D call only, with no check against the DNA. TRBV5-2 is a pseudogene locus. This CDR3 region has 15 residues.

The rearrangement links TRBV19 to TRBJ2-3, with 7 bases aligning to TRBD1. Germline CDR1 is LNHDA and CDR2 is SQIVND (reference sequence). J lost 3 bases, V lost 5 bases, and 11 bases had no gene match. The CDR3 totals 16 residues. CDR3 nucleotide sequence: TGTGCCAGTAGTGCCAGGGGGAGTTCTGGTACAGATACGCAGTATTTT. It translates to CASSARGSSGTDTQYF.

The CDR3 DNA reads as TGTGCCAGCTCACCGCCGGACACACCCTACGAGCAGTACTTC. Protein product: CASSPPDTPYEQYF. This chain joins TRBV18 and TRBJ2-7; D possibly corresponds to TRBD1 (5 bases). Between the trimmed V and J ends, which lost 3 bases and 2 bases, there was a span of 11 bases. The CDR3 covers 14 residues. Germline CDR1 KGHSH, CDR2 LQKENI.

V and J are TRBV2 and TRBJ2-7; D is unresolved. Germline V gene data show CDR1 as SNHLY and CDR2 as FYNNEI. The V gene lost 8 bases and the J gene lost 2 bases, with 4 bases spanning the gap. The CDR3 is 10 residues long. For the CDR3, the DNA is TGTGCCAGCTCTACCTACGAGCAGTACTTC. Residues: CASSTYEQYF.

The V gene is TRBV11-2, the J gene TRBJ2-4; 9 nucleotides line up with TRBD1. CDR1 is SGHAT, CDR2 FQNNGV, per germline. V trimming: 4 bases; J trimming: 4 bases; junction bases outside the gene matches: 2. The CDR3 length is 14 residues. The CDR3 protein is CASSYGTGKNIQYF. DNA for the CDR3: TGTGCCAGCAGCTACGGGACAGGGAAAAACATTCAGTACTTC.

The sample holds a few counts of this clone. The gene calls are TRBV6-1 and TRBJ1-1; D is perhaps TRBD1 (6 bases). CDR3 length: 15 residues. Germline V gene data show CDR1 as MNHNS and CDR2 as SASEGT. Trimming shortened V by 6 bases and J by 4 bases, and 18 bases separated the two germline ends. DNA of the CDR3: TGTGCCAGCAGGACACATTGGACAGTTATCACTGAAGCTTTCTTT. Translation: CASRTHWTVITEAFF.

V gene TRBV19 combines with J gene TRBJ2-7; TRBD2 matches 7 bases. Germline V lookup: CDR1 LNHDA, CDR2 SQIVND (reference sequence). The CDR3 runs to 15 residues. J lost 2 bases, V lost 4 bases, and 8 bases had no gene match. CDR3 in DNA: TGTGCCAGTAGTAGCGGGACTACCAGGGCCTACGAGCAGTACTTC. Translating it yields CASSSGTTRAYEQYF.

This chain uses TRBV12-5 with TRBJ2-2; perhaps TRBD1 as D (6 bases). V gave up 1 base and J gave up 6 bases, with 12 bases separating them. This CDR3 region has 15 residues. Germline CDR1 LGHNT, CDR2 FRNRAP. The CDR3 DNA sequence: TGTGCTAGTGGTTTGGGACAGGTCGGTGCCGGGGAGCTGTTTTTT. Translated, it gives CASGLGQVGAGELFF. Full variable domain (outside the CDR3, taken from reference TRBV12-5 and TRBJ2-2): DARVTQTPRHKVTEMGQEVTMRCQPILGHNTVFWYRQTMMQGLELLAYFRNRAPLDDSGMPKDRFSAEMPDATLATLKIQPSEPRDSAVYFCASGLGQVGAGELFFGEGSRLTVL.

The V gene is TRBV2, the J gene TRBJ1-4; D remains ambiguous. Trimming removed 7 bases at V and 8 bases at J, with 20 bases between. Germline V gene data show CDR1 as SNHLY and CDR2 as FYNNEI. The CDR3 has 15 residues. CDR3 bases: TGTGCCAGCACCGGAACGACGGGAGGAGGAGAAAAACTGTTTTTT. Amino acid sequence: CASTGTTGGGEKLFF.

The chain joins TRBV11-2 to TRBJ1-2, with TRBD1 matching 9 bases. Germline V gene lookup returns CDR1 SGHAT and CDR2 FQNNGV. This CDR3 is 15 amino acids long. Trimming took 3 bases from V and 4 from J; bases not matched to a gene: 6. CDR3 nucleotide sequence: TGTGCCAGCAGCTTGTCCGGGACAGGGATCTATGGCTACACCTTC. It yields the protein CASSLSGTGIYGYTF.

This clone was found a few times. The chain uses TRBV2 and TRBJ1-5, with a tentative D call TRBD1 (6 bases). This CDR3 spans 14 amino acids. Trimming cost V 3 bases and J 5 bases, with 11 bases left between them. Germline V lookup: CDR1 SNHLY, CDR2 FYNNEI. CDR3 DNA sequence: TGTGCCAGCAGTGAGACAGGTGCGGATCAGCCCCAGCATTTT. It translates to CASSETGADQPQHF.

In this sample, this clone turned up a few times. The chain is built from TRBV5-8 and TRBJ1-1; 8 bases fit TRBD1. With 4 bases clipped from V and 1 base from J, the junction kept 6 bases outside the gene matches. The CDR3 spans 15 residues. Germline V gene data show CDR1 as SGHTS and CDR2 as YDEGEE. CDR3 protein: CASSPGTGPNTEAFF. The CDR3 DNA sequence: TGTGCCAGCAGCCCAGGGACAGGACCGAACACTGAAGCTTTCTTT.

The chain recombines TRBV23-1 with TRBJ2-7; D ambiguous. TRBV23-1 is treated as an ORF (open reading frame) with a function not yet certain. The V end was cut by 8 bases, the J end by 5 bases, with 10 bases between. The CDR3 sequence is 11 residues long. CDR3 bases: TGCGCCAGCTTCGAGGTGAACGAGCAGTACTTC. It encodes CASFEVNEQYF.

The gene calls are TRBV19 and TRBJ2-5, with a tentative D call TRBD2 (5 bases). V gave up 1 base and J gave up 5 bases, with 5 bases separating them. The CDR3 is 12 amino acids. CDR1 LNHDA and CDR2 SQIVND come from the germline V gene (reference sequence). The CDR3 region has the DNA TGTGCCAGTAGTATAGCGGGGGAGACCCAGTACTTC. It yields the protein CASSIAGETQYF. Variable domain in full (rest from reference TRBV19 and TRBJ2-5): DGGITQSPKYLFRKEGQNVTLSCEQNLNHDAMYWYRQDPGQGLRLIYYSQIVNDFQKGDIAEGYSVSREKKESFPLTVTSAQKNPTAFYLCASSIAGETQYFGPGTRLLVL.

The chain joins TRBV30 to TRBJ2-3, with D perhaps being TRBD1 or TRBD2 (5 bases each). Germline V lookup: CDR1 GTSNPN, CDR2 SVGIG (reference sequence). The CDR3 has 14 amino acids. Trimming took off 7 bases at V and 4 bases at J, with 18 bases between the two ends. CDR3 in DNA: TGTGCCTCCTCCTCCACCCGGGGCCCAGATACGCAGTATTTT. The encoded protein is CASSSTRGPDTQYF.

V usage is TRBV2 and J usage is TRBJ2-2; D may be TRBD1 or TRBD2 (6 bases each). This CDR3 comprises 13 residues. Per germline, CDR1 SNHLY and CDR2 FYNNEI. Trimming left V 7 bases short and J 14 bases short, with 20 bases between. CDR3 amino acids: CASNEGGPHILFF. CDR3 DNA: TGTGCCAGCAACGAAGGGGGGCCCCATATACTGTTTTTT.

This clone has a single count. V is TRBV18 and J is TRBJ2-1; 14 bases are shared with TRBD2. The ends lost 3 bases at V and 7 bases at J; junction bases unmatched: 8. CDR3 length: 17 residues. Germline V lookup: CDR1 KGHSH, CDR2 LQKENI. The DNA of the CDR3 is TGTGCCAGCTCACCCTGGACTAGCGGGGGGTTGGGGAATGAGCAGTTCTTC. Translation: CASSPWTSGGLGNEQFF.

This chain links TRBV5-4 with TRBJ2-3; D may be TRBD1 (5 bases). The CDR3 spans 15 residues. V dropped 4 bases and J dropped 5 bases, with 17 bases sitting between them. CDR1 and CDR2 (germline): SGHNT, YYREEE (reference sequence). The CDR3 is CASSNDGQGRDTQYF. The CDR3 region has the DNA TGTGCCAGCAGCAATGACGGGCAGGGAAGAGATACGCAGTATTTT.

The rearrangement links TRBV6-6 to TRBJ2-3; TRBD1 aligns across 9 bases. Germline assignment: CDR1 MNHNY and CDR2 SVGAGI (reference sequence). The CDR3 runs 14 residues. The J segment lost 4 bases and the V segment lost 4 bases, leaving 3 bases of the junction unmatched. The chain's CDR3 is CASSWGQGSDTQYF. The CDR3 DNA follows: TGTGCCAGCAGTTGGGGACAGGGATCAGATACGCAGTATTTT.

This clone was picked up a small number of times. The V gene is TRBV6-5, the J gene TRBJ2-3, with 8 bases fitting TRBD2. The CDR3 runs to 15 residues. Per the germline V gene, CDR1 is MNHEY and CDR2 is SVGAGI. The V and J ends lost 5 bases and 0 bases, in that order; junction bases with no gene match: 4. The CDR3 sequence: CASSHLAGSTDTQYF. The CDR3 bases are TGTGCCAGCAGTCACTTAGCGGGGAGCACAGATACGCAGTATTTT.

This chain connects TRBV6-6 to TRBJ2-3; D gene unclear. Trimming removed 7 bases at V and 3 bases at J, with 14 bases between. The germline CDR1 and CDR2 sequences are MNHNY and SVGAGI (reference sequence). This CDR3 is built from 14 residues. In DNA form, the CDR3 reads TGTGCCAGCAACATGCCGGACGGAACAGATACGCAGTATTTT. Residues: CASNMPDGTDTQYF.

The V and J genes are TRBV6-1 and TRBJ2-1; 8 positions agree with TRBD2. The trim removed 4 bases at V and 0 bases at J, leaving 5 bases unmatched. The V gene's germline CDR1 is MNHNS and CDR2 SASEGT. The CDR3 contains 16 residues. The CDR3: CASSVTSASSYNEQFF. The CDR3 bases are TGTGCCAGCAGTGTGACTAGCGCGAGCTCCTACAATGAGCAGTTCTTC.

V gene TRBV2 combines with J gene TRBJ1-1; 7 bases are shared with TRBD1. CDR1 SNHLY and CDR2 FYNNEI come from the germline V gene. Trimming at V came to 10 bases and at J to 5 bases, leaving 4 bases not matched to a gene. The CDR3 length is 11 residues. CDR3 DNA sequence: TGTGCCATCACAGGGGAAACTGAAGCTTTCTTT. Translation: CAITGETEAFF.

The CDR3, as DNA: TGTGCTAGTGGTTTGCTCGACTCGGATACGCAGTATTTT. This sequence encodes CASGLLDSDTQYF. The gene calls are TRBV12-5 and TRBJ2-3, with D unclear. This CDR3 region has 13 residues. Per germline, CDR1 LGHNT and CDR2 FRNRAP. The V end was cut by 2 bases, the J end by 6 bases, with 9 bases between.

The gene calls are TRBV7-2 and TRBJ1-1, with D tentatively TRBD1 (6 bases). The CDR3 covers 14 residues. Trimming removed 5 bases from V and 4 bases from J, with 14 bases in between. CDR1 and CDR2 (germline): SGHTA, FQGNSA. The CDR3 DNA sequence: TGTGCCAGCAGCCAGGGGAGGGGGAGCACTGAAGCTTTCTTT. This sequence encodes CASSQGRGSTEAFF.